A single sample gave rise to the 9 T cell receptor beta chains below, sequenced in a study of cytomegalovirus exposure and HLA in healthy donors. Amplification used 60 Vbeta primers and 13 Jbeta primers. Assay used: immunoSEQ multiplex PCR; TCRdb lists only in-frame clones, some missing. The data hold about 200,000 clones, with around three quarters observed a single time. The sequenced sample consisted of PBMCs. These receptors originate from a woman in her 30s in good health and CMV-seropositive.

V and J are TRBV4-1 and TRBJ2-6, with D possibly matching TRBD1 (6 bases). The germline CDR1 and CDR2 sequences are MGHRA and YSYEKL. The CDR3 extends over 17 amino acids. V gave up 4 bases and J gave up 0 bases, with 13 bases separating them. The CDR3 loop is CASSPLTGFSGANVLTF. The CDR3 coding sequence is TGCGCCAGCAGCCCTTTGACAGGCTTCTCTGGGGCCAACGTCCTGACTTTC.

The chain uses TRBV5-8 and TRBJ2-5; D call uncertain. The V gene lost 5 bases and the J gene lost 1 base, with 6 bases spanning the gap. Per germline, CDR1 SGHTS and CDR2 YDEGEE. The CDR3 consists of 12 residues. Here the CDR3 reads CASRWSQETQYF. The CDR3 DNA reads TGTGCCAGCAGGTGGAGCCAAGAGACCCAGTACTTC.

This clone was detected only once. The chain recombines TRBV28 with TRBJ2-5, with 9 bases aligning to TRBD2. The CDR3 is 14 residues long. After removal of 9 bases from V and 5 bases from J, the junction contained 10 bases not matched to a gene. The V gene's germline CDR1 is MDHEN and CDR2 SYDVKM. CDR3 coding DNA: TGTGCCAGGCAGCGGGGGGTCGTGATGGAGACCCAGTACTTC. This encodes CARQRGVVMETQYF.

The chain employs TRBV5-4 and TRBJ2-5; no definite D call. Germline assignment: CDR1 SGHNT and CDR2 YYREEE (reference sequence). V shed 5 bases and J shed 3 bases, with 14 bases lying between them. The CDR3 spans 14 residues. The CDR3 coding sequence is TGTGCCAGCAGTACCGTAGGTAGCAAAGAGACCCAGTACTTC. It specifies CASSTVGSKETQYF.

The CDR3 coding sequence is TGTGCCAGCAGCTCCCCCGGGGGGGCGCGCGAGCAGTACTTC. It yields the protein CASSSPGGAREQYF. The chain combines TRBV7-8 with TRBJ2-5; 8 bases are a match to TRBD2. The closer fit of TRBJ2-7 to the DNA end suggests the J call may be wrong. Germline CDR1 and CDR2: SGHVS and FQNEAQ. The CDR3 extends over 14 amino acids.

The CDR3 reads CASSLGGQPQHF. CDR3 nucleotides: TGTGCCAGCAGTTTGGGGGGTCAGCCCCAGCATTTT. The V gene is TRBV28, the J gene TRBJ1-5, with D possibly being TRBD1 (5 bases). Germline-derived CDR1 and CDR2 are MDHEN and SYDVKM. The CDR3 has 12 amino acids. Trimming stripped 3 bases from V and 6 bases from J, with 6 bases between.

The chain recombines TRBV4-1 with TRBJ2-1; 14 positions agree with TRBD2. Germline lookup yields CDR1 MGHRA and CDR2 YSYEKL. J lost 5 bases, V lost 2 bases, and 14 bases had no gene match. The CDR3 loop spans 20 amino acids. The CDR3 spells CASSQRSGTSGGRQNNEQFF. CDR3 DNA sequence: TGCGCCAGCAGCCAACGTTCTGGGACTAGCGGGGGACGACAGAACAATGAGCAGTTCTTC.

The CDR3 protein is CASSLEGQVPDLGTDTQYF. CDR3 nucleotide sequence: TGTGCCAGCAGCTTAGAGGGACAGGTCCCGGACTTAGGCACAGATACGCAGTATTTT. The V call is TRBV7-9, the J call TRBJ2-3, with TRBD1 matching 8 bases. After removal of 1 base from V and 1 base from J, the junction contained 13 bases not matched to a gene. In germline, CDR1 is SEHNR, CDR2 FQNEAQ (reference sequence). The CDR3 contains 19 residues.

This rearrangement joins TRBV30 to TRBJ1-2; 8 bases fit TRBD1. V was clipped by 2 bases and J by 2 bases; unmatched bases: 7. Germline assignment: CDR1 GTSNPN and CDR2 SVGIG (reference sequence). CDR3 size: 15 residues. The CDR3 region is CAWSLMGQANYGYTF. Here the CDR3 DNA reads TGTGCCTGGAGTCTAATGGGACAGGCAAACTATGGCTACACCTTC. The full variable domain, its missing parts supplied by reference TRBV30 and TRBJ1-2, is SQTIHQWPATLVQPVGSPLSLECTVEGTSNPNLYWYRQAAGRGLQLLFYSVGIGQISSEVPQNLSASRPQDRQFILSSKKLLLSDSGFYLCAWSLMGQANYGYTFGSGTRLTVV.